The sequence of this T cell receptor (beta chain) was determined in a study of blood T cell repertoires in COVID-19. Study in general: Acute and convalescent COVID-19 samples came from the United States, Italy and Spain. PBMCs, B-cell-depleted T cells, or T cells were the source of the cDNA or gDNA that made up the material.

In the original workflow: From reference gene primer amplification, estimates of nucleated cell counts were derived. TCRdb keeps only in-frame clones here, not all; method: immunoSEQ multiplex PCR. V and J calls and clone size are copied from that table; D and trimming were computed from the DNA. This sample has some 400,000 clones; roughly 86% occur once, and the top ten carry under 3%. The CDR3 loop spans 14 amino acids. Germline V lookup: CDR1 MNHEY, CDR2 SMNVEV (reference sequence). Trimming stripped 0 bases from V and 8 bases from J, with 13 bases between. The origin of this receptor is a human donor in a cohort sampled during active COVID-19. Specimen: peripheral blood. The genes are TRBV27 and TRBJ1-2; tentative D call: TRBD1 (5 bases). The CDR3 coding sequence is TGTGCCAGCAGTTTATCCCAGGGTTGGTACGGCTACACCTTC. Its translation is CASSLSQGWYGYTF.